This T cell receptor (beta chain) is from a study of identifying expanded T cells in peripheral blood. Regarding the study as a whole: Approximately two-week clone count variance significantly increased as total template count grew. Technical replicates showed around 1.2 changed clones; about 2 weeks approximately 15; four weeks 19.

Collection occurred without any documented infections or immune events in donors. With 2 bases removed from V and 0 bases from J, the gap between germline ends came to 10 bases. Germline V gives CDR1 SGHDN, CDR2 FVKESK. The CDR3 loop spans 16 amino acids. A word on this clone: Antigen: not known.

Method: immunoSEQ multiplex PCR; TCRdb's copy keeps in-frame clones and lacks some. The sample includes more than 45,000 clones, about 80% of them seen just once. The sequenced sample was blood. This clonotype originated in a person aged 18 to 75 in good health. The chain has TRBV14 and TRBJ1-4; possibly TRBD1 for D (5 bases). The CDR3 DNA sequence: TGTGCCAGCAGCCAACCTCAGGGTGCAACTAATGAAAAACTGTTTTTT. Translation: CASSQPQGATNEKLFF.